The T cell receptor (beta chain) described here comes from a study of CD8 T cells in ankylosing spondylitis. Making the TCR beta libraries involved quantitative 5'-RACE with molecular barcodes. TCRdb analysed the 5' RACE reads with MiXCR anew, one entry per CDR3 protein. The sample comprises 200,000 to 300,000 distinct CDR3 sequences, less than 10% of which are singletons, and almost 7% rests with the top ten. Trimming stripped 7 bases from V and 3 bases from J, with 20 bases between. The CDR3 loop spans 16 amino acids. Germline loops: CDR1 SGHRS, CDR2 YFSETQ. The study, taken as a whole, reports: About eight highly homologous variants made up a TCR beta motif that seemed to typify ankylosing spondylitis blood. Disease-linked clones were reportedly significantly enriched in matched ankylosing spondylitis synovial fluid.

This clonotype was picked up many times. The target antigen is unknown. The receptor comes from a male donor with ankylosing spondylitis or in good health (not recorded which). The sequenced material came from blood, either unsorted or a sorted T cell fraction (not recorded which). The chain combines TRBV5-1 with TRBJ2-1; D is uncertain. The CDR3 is CASSPGLTYNYNEQFF. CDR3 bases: TGCGCCAGCTCCCCTGGTTTAACTTACAACTACAATGAGCAGTTCTTC.